One and the same sample provided the 18 T cell receptor beta chains below, sequenced in a study of control samples from healthy donors and cancer patients. Produced via immunoSEQ multiplex PCR; TCRdb's table is partial and in-frame only. The repertoire consists of 65,000 to 80,000 clones, with about nine tenths occurring once and the leading ten covering around a tenth. Sequenced sample: PBMCs. The source is a woman aged 45-65 years with colorectal cancer.

The rearrangement uses TRBV19 and TRBJ1-1; 7 positions match TRBD1. The ends lost 5 bases at V and 7 bases at J; junction bases unmatched: 13. Germline assignment: CDR1 LNHDA and CDR2 SQIVND (reference sequence). The CDR3 runs 15 residues. This CDR3 is CASSYTGGGLGEAFF. The CDR3 DNA reads TGTGCCAGTAGTTATACGGGAGGGGGCTTGGGTGAAGCTTTCTTT.

The chain couples TRBV9 to TRBJ2-3; tentatively, D is TRBD1 or TRBD2 (5 bases each). Trimming cost V 0 bases and J 6 bases, with 17 bases left between them. CDR1 is SGDLS, CDR2 YYNGEE, per germline. This CDR3 has 16 residues. The CDR3 coding sequence is TGTGCCAGCAGCGTAGTAGGGACCTTTGGCGCGGATACGCAGTATTTT. Translated: CASSVVGTFGADTQYF.

This clone was observed at least ten times. CDR3 coding DNA: TGTGCCAGCTCGCGACCGACAGTTAGAGGCACAGATACGCAGTATTTT. Residues: CASSRPTVRGTDTQYF. J is TRBJ2-3 and V is TRBV18; a weak D match, TRBD1 (5 bases). V shed 6 bases and J shed 1 base, with 17 bases lying between them. CDR3 length equals 16 residues. Germline loops: CDR1 KGHSH, CDR2 LQKENI.

The chain joins TRBV6-4 to TRBJ1-2; 9 bases line up with TRBD1. In germline, CDR1 is MRHNA, CDR2 SNTAGT. The CDR3 loop spans 17 amino acids. V shed 4 bases and J 4 bases; nucleotides not matched to a gene: 13. In DNA form, the CDR3 reads TGTGCCAGCAGTGTGGACATTTCGACAGGGGGGATCTATGGCTACACCTTC. Translated: CASSVDISTGGIYGYTF.

The sample holds one count of this clone. The J gene is TRBJ1-5, the V gene TRBV5-5; tentative D call: TRBD1 (6 bases). Trimming shortened V by 2 bases and J by 6 bases, and 15 bases separated the two germline ends. This CDR3 has 15 amino acids. Germline V gives CDR1 SGHKS, CDR2 YYEKEE (reference sequence). CDR3 amino acids: CASSLNREVSQPQHF. In DNA, the CDR3 is TGTGCCAGCAGCTTAAACAGGGAGGTTAGTCAGCCCCAGCATTTT.

The V gene is TRBV24-1, the J gene TRBJ2-3; D unclear. V lost 5 bases, J lost 1 base, and 6 bases lay in between. Germline lookup yields CDR1 KGHDR and CDR2 SFDVKD. There are 13 residues in the CDR3. CDR3 sequence: CATSVDGTDTQYF. CDR3 nucleotides: TGTGCCACCAGTGTCGACGGCACAGATACGCAGTATTTT.

The gene calls are TRBV18 and TRBJ2-7; maybe TRBD2 (6 bases). The CDR3 is 13 residues long. Germline V gene lookup returns CDR1 KGHSH and CDR2 LQKENI. The V end was cut by 3 bases, the J end by 6 bases, with 12 bases between. CDR3 amino acids: CASSPDKGGEQYV. CDR3 sequence (DNA): TGTGCCAGCTCACCCGACAAGGGAGGCGAGCAGTACGTC.

The chain recombines TRBV12-5 with TRBJ1-1; possible D gene TRBD1, 6 bases. Germline V lookup: CDR1 LGHNT, CDR2 FRNRAP. The V end lost 6 bases, the J end lost 5 bases, and 13 bases lay between the germline ends. CDR3 length: 13 amino acids. The CDR3: CASGTGGWTEAFF. The DNA of the CDR3 is TGTGCTAGTGGGACAGGCGGTTGGACTGAAGCTTTCTTT.

This clone was seen only a few times. V gene TRBV6-6 combines with J gene TRBJ1-1; D is uncertain. The V gene's germline CDR1 is MNHNY and CDR2 SVGAGI (reference sequence). The CDR3 is 13 residues long. The ends were cut back, 0 bases at V and 7 bases at J, with 9 bases in the middle. The CDR3 DNA reads TGTGCCAGCAGTTACTCATGGGTAGTTGAAGCTTTCTTT. Its protein is CASSYSWVVEAFF.

J is TRBJ1-1 and V is TRBV19; the D gene is possibly TRBD1 (6 bases). Trimming stripped 7 bases from V and 2 bases from J, with 14 bases between. The germline gives CDR1 LNHDA, CDR2 SQIVND (reference sequence). The CDR3 runs 14 residues. In nucleotides, the CDR3 is TGTGCCAGTAACCATGGACAGCTAAACACTGAAGCTTTCTTT. This translates into CASNHGQLNTEAFF.

The V and J genes are TRBV2 and TRBJ1-1, with D possibly TRBD1 on 5 matching bases. CDR3 length: 13 residues. With 5 bases removed from V and 5 bases from J, the gap between germline ends came to 12 bases. Germline CDR1 and CDR2: SNHLY and FYNNEI. CDR3 protein: CASSQGEGTEAFF. DNA of the CDR3: TGTGCCAGCAGTCAGGGAGAAGGAACTGAAGCTTTCTTT.

The chain uses TRBV20-1 and TRBJ2-3; 9 bases fit TRBD2. This CDR3 has 16 residues. Germline V gene data show CDR1 as DFQATT and CDR2 as SNEGSKA (reference sequence). V was pared by 3 bases and J by 6 bases, with 13 bases of the junction left unmatched. The DNA for the CDR3 is TGCAGTGCTAGTGATCCTGGGCGGGGGGGCTCCGATACGCAGTATTTT. Translating gives CSASDPGRGGSDTQYF.

This clone has more than one count but fewer than ten. The chain joins TRBV15 to TRBJ1-2, with D possibly TRBD1 on 5 matching bases. This CDR3 has 14 amino acids. The V end was cut by 2 bases, the J end by 5 bases, with 12 bases between. Germline CDR1 is LNHNV and CDR2 is YYDKDF (reference sequence). For the CDR3, the DNA is TGTGCCACCAGCAGAACCGGGACGGAATATGGCTACACCTTC. Encoded protein: CATSRTGTEYGYTF.

Comments on this clone: This same CDR3 is encoded by further DNA sequences in the sample. The rearrangement uses TRBV9 and TRBJ2-5; D perhaps matches TRBD2 (5 bases). The CDR3 length is 14 residues. Germline V gene lookup returns CDR1 SGDLS and CDR2 YYNGEE. With 0 bases removed from V and 1 base from J, the gap between germline ends came to 7 bases. The CDR3 here is CASSVAGVQETQYF. The DNA for the CDR3 is TGTGCCAGCAGCGTAGCCGGGGTCCAAGAGACCCAGTACTTC. The whole variable domain, filled in from reference TRBV9 and TRBJ2-5, reads DSGVTQTPKHLITATGQRVTLRCSPRSGDLSVYWYQQSLDQGLQFLIQYYNGEERAKGNILERFSAQQFPDLHSELNLSSLELGDSALYFCASSVAGVQETQYFGPGTRLLVL.

The rearrangement uses TRBV24-1 and TRBJ1-2; the D is unclear. V gave up 4 bases and J gave up 1 base, with 9 bases separating them. The length of the CDR3 is 14 residues. The V gene's germline CDR1 is KGHDR and CDR2 SFDVKD. CDR3 bases: TGTGCCACCAGTGACCCCGACGTTAACTATGGCTACACCTTC. Translated, it gives CATSDPDVNYGYTF.

The rearrangement joins TRBV7-2 to TRBJ2-2, with D possibly being TRBD1 (5 bases). Trimming removed 6 bases at V and 0 bases at J, with 11 bases between. The CDR3 has 15 amino acids. The germline V gene encodes CDR1 SGHTA and CDR2 FQGNSA. The CDR3 is CASSQQGPNTGELFF. The CDR3 DNA follows: TGTGCCAGCAGTCAGCAGGGCCCGAACACCGGGGAGCTGTTTTTT.

This clone appeared once. V gene TRBV7-9 combines with J gene TRBJ2-7; D perhaps matches TRBD1 (6 bases). Germline values: CDR1 SEHNR, CDR2 FQNEAQ (reference sequence). V was shortened by 3 bases and J by 3 bases, with 15 bases between the two germline ends. The CDR3 contains 15 residues. Here the CDR3 reads CASSFTGKRDYEQYV. In nucleotides, the CDR3 is TGTGCCAGCAGCTTTACAGGGAAAAGGGACTACGAGCAGTACGTC.

The V gene is TRBV19, the J gene TRBJ1-2; 11 bases agree with TRBD1. With V trimmed by 5 bases and J by 3 bases, 5 bases remained unmatched. The CDR3 runs to 15 residues. Germline V CDR1 and CDR2: LNHDA, SQIVND (reference sequence). CDR3 sequence (DNA): TGTGCCAGTAGTCATCCGGGACAGGGGGACTATGGCTACACCTTC. Amino acids: CASSHPGQGDYGYTF.